These T cell receptor beta chains were read from a single sample in a study of identical twins. TCRdb used MiXCR to reprocess the 5' RACE reads, holding one entry per CDR3 protein. The sample carries roughly 1.6 million distinct CDR3 sequences, around 29% recorded once. Sequenced material: cord blood. The receptors shown here come from a newborn girl in good health. CDR3s include the opening cysteine and the closing phenylalanine or tryptophan. Fields, in order: CDR3 length, V gene, clone size, D gene, J gene, CDR3 DNA, CDR3 protein. A D gene is named only where the DNA matches it firmly. The size of a clone is reported for some rows only, either as once, few or many, or as a class for expanded clones.

16	TRBV3-1	few	-	TRBJ1-2	TGTGCCAGCAGCCAAGATCCGGGTTACAGGGTACAGGGCTACACCTTC	CASSQDPGYRVQGYTF
16	TRBV11-2	-	TRBD1	TRBJ1-2	TGTGCCAGCAGCTACCTGGGACAGGGGGCGATCTATGGCTACACCTTC	CASSYLGQGAIYGYTF
17	TRBV10-3	-	-	TRBJ1-3	TGTGCCATCAGTGAGTCGACCGTCGGGCGCTCTGGAAACACCATATATTTT	CAISESTVGRSGNTIYF
15	TRBV12-3/TRBV12-4	-	TRBD1	TRBJ2-3	TGTGCCAGCAGTCCCTTAAAGGGGGCTGCAGATGTGGAGTATTTT	CASSPLKGAADVEYF
13	TRBV15	-	-	TRBJ1-2	TGTGCCACCAGCACCCTAGACCCGACTGGCTACACCTTC	CATSTLDPTGYTF
15	TRBV29-1	-	-	TRBJ2-5	TGCGGCGTTGATTCCGGTGACAGGCCGCAAGAGACCCAGTACTTC	CGVDSGDRPQETQYF
15	TRBV14	few	-	TRBJ2-3	TGTGCCAGCAGCCAAGATTCTGTGAGGAGAGATACGCAGTATTTT	CASSQDSVRRDTQYF
14	TRBV2	many	-	TRBJ2-7	TGTGCCAGCAGTGGTCAGGGAGGAAGCTACGAGCAGTACTTC	CASSGQGGSYEQYF
13	TRBV6-1	few	-	TRBJ2-3	TGTGCCAGCAGTGAATCCAGGAAAGATACGCAGTATTTT	CASSESRKDTQYF
10	TRBV30	few	TRBD1	TRBJ1-2	TGTGCCTGGAACAGGGGTGGCTACACCTTC	CAWNRGGYTF
14	TRBV27	few	-	TRBJ2-7	TGTGCCAGCACCCACCTGGGTGCCGTCTACGAGCAGTACTTC	CASTHLGAVYEQYF
14	TRBV27	-	TRBD1	TRBJ1-5	TGTGCCAGCAGTTTATGGCAGGGGGAGCAGCCCCAGCATTTT	CASSLWQGEQPQHF
16	TRBV20-1	-	TRBD2	TRBJ2-3	TGCAGTGCTCCTCATTCACTAGCGGGGGGAACAGATACGCAGTATTTT	CSAPHSLAGGTDTQYF
14	TRBV20-1	many	TRBD2	TRBJ2-3	TGCAGTGCTTTGCTAGCGGGGAGCACAGATACGCAGTATTTT	CSALLAGSTDTQYF
15	TRBV4-2	-	TRBD2	TRBJ2-3	TGTGCCAGCAGCCAGGCAGCGGGGCGCACAGATACGCAGTATTTT	CASSQAAGRTDTQYF
14	TRBV29-1	-	-	TRBJ2-5	TGCAGCGTTGATATGACCCCCATCCAAGAGACCCAGTACTTC	CSVDMTPIQETQYF
15	TRBV12-3/TRBV12-4	-	-	TRBJ2-2	TGTGCCAGCAGTTTCTGGGACGCGATGGCCGGGGAGCTGTTTTTT	CASSFWDAMAGELFF
15	TRBV9	-	-	TRBJ2-3	TGTGCCAGCACGGAGGGACCTTCAGGGGGGGATACGCAGTATTTT	CASTEGPSGGDTQYF
15	TRBV6-1	few	-	TRBJ2-3	TGTGCCAGCAGTGGAGGGATCTTCACCACAGATACGCAGTATTTT	CASSGGIFTTDTQYF
16	TRBV12-3/TRBV12-4	few	TRBD2	TRBJ2-7	TGTGCCAGCAGTCCCAGGACTAGCGTAATATCCTACGAGCAGTACTTC	CASSPRTSVISYEQYF
17	TRBV3-1	-	TRBD2	TRBJ2-3	TGTGCCAGCAGCCAAGCCGGCGCGGGGGGGCCGCAATATACGCAGTATTTT	CASSQAGAGGPQYTQYF
14	TRBV20-1	few	-	TRBJ2-1	TGCAGTGCTAGCGAAGCGAGGGGTCACAATGAGCAGTTCTTC	CSASEARGHNEQFF
17	TRBV20-1	few	TRBD2	TRBJ2-1	TGCAGTGCTAGAGGTCCCCTAGCGGGGGCCCACTACAATGAGCAGTTCTTC	CSARGPLAGAHYNEQFF
16	TRBV19	few	TRBD1	TRBJ2-3	TGTGCCAGTAGTATAGACAGGGGGCGCAGCACAGATACGCAGTATTTT	CASSIDRGRSTDTQYF
13	TRBV6-6	-	-	TRBJ2-5	TGTGCCAGCACCAGGACGGTCCAAGAGACCCAGTACTTC	CASTRTVQETQYF
15	TRBV5-1	-	TRBD1	TRBJ2-1	TGCGCCAGCAGTTTTCCGGGACAGGAAAACAATGAGCAGTTCTTC	CASSFPGQENNEQFF
14	TRBV6-1	-	TRBD2	TRBJ2-7	TGTGCCAGCAGTAAACTAGCGGGGCAGTACGAGCAGTACTTC	CASSKLAGQYEQYF
16	TRBV14	few	TRBD2	TRBJ2-5	TGTGCCAGCAGCCAAGAAGGACTAGCGAGTTGGGAGACCCAGTACTTC	CASSQEGLASWETQYF
13	TRBV20-1	-	-	TRBJ1-1	TGCAGTGCTCCTCGGGAGGGGCGCTCTGAAGCTTTCTTT	CSAPREGRSEAFF
16	TRBV28	-	TRBD1	TRBJ2-7	TGTGCCAGCAGTCTGGGGGTCCGGGACAGGGTCCACGAGCAGTACTTC	CASSLGVRDRVHEQYF
17	TRBV5-1	-	TRBD2	TRBJ2-1	TGCGCCAGCAGCTGGGGGACTAGCGGGAGAGCCTACAATGAGCAGTTCTTC	CASSWGTSGRAYNEQFF
15	TRBV7-2	-	-	TRBJ1-5	TGTGCCAGCAGCTTACAGGGCTTGATCAATCAGCCCCAGCATTTT	CASSLQGLINQPQHF
12	TRBV4-2	-	-	TRBJ2-5	TGTGCCAGCAGCCAAGATTTTGAGACCCAGTACTTC	CASSQDFETQYF
16	TRBV28	-	TRBD2	TRBJ2-1	TGTGCCAGCAGTACTCTAGCGGGAGCCACCTACAATGAGCAGTTCTTC	CASSTLAGATYNEQFF
12	TRBV5-6	-	-	TRBJ2-5	TGTGCCAGCAGCTTACAACCAGAGACCCAGTACTTC	CASSLQPETQYF
12	TRBV4-1	many	-	TRBJ2-1	TGCGCCAGCAGCCAAGATACCTCAGAGCAGTTCTTC	CASSQDTSEQFF
18	TRBV6-5	few	TRBD1	TRBJ2-7	TGTGCCAGCAGTTACAGTCGGGACAGGGGCTCTAGCTCCTACGAGCAGTACTTC	CASSYSRDRGSSSYEQYF
16	TRBV7-8	-	-	TRBJ2-7	TGTGCCAGCAGCTTAGGGGTGCTTCAAGTCTCCTACGAGCAGTACTTC	CASSLGVLQVSYEQYF